These 14 T cell receptor beta chains came from one sample sequenced in a study of OX40 agonist ivuxolimab in advanced cancers. The assay was immunoSEQ multiplex PCR, and TCRdb's table has in-frame clones only and misses some. The table includes about 110,000 clones, roughly nine tenths detected once. Sequences were derived from CD4+ or CD8+ T cells sorted from blood, sampled in a trial of the OX40 agonist ivuxolimab. The receptors stem from an adult with an advanced solid tumor such as melanoma, head and neck, liver or kidney cancer.

The chain has TRBV5-1 and TRBJ1-4, with 10 bases identical to TRBD1. V was pared by 2 bases and J by 7 bases, with 11 bases of the junction left unmatched. The CDR3 totals 17 residues. The germline V gene has CDR1 SGHRS and CDR2 YFSETQ. The CDR3 coding sequence is TGCGCCAGCAGCTTCCTCGACAGGGGGCAAGGGGGTGAAAAACTGTTTTTT. Its translation: CASSFLDRGQGGEKLFF.

The chain combines TRBV18 with TRBJ2-5; D might be TRBD2 (7 bases). Deletions cut 0 bases from V and 0 bases from J, with 14 bases between. The CDR3 has 17 residues. CDR1 and CDR2 (germline): KGHSH, LQKENI. The CDR3: CASSPPDAGAYQETQYF. The CDR3 nucleotides read TGTGCCAGCTCACCACCCGACGCGGGGGCCTACCAAGAGACCCAGTACTTC.

The CDR3 DNA reads as TGTGCCAGCAGCGTAGGGGGGGATGGAAACAATCAGCCCCAGCATTTT. Translated, it gives CASSVGGDGNNQPQHF. This chain connects TRBV9 to TRBJ1-5; tentative D call: TRBD1 (5 bases). The V gene lost 0 bases and the J gene lost 3 bases, with 13 bases spanning the gap. CDR3 size: 16 residues. Germline assignment: CDR1 SGDLS and CDR2 YYNGEE.

The CDR3 loop is CASSLRDRGDTIYF. In DNA, the CDR3 is TGCGCCAGCAGCCTCCGGGACCGGGGGGACACCATATATTTT. This sequence joins TRBV5-1 and TRBJ1-3; D possibly corresponds to TRBD1 (5 bases). This CDR3 has 14 amino acids. Per germline, CDR1 SGHRS and CDR2 YFSETQ. Trimming left V 4 bases short and J 8 bases short, with 16 bases between. Full variable domain (remainder filled in from reference TRBV5-1 and TRBJ1-3): KAGVTQTPRYLIKTRGQQVTLSCSPISGHRSVSWYQQTPGQGLQFLFEYFSETQRNKGNFPGRFSGRQFSNSRSEMNVSTLELGDSALYLCASSLRDRGDTIYFGEGSWLTVV.

This chain connects TRBV10-3 to TRBJ2-3; the D call may be TRBD1 or TRBD2 (5 bases each). Germline V CDR1 and CDR2: ENHRY, SYGVKD. The CDR3 has 14 amino acids. Trimming took off 7 bases at V and 2 bases at J, with 13 bases between the two ends. In DNA, the CDR3 is TGTGCCATCACCCCGGGACCTAACACAGATACGCAGTATTTT. Residues: CAITPGPNTDTQYF.

In this sample, this clone turned up once. The chain joins TRBV19 to TRBJ2-5, with 8 bases aligning to TRBD1. The CDR3 is 15 residues long. V was clipped by 4 bases and J by 0 bases; unmatched bases: 4. Germline V CDR1 and CDR2: LNHDA, SQIVND (reference sequence). The CDR3 sequence is CASSRRTGNQETQYF. In nucleotides, the CDR3 is TGTGCCAGTAGTAGGCGGACAGGGAACCAAGAGACCCAGTACTTC.

This chain joins TRBV5-5 and TRBJ2-1; 7 nucleotides agree with TRBD1. The junction had 2 bases not matched to a gene; V was cut back by 2 bases and J by 0 bases. The length of the CDR3 is 15 residues. The germline gives CDR1 SGHKS, CDR2 YYEKEE (reference sequence). For the CDR3, the DNA is TGTGCCAGCAGCTTCCGGGACAGCTCCTACAATGAGCAGTTCTTC. It codes for CASSFRDSSYNEQFF.

The J gene is TRBJ1-3, the V gene TRBV11-2; D perhaps matches TRBD1 (5 bases). This CDR3 is 15 amino acids long. CDR1 is SGHAT and CDR2 is FQNNGV in the germline V gene. V dropped 7 bases and J dropped 0 bases, with 13 bases sitting between them. The CDR3 reads CASMYRSSSGNTIYF. DNA of the CDR3: TGTGCCAGCATGTACAGGTCAAGCTCTGGAAACACCATATATTTT.

This chain joins TRBV7-8 and TRBJ2-1; TRBD1 aligns across 12 bases. The CDR3 is 15 amino acids. Germline trimming cut 1 base from V and 8 bases from J; bases unmatched to any gene: 3. Germline lookup yields CDR1 SGHVS and CDR2 FQNEAQ. The CDR3 sequence is CASSLEGTGGDEQFF. CDR3 bases: TGTGCCAGCAGCTTAGAAGGGACAGGGGGCGATGAGCAGTTCTTC.

In this sample, this clone turned up once. The chain recombines TRBV7-8 with TRBJ2-1; D is undetermined. CDR1 SGHVS and CDR2 FQNEAQ come from the germline V gene. This CDR3 is built from 13 residues. V lost 2 bases, J lost 7 bases, and 9 bases lay in between. CDR3 sequence reads: CASSLRADNEQFF. The CDR3 DNA follows: TGTGCCAGCAGCTTACGGGCTGATAATGAGCAGTTCTTC.

V gene TRBV19 combines with J gene TRBJ1-2; 9 positions match TRBD1. This CDR3 has 14 amino acids. With 6 bases clipped from V and 2 bases from J, the junction kept 4 bases outside the gene matches. Germline V lookup: CDR1 LNHDA, CDR2 SQIVND (reference sequence). The CDR3 coding sequence is TGTGCCAGTAGATACAGGGGGCTGAACTATGGCTACACCTTC. Protein product: CASRYRGLNYGYTF.

The V and J genes are TRBV11-3 and TRBJ1-2; D gene ambiguous. Looked up from germline, CDR1 is SGHNT and CDR2 is YENEEA. This CDR3 is 13 amino acids long. The V end lost 5 bases, the J end lost 8 bases, and 15 bases lay between the germline ends. The CDR3 reads CASSPGREQGYTF. The DNA for the CDR3 is TGTGCCAGCAGCCCCGGCCGCGAGCAAGGCTACACCTTC.

This chain connects TRBV5-1 to TRBJ2-5; weak D call: TRBD2 (7 bases). The CDR3 is made up of 15 amino acids. V was cut by 4 bases and J by 2 bases, with 15 bases left in between. CDR1 is SGHRS and CDR2 is YFSETQ in the germline V gene. CDR3: CASSAGAAIQETQYF. CDR3 nucleotide sequence: TGCGCCAGCAGCGCGGGGGCGGCTATACAAGAGACCCAGTACTTC.

The rearrangement uses TRBV28 and TRBJ1-4; D call uncertain. The CDR3 loop spans 12 amino acids. With 2 bases removed from V and 5 bases from J, the gap between germline ends came to 3 bases. Germline assignment: CDR1 MDHEN and CDR2 SYDVKM. The CDR3: CASSLPNEKLFF. Written as DNA, the CDR3 is TGTGCCAGCAGTTTACCCAATGAAAAACTGTTTTTT.